Described below is a single TCR beta chain sequence and its context. Per-base qualities were not stored, and no clone one base away is much larger. TCR-alpha and TCR-beta chains were sequenced unpaired, so chain pairing information was not available. The immunoSEQ multiplex PCR assay was used to generate TCR libraries, with TCR-beta and/or TCR-alpha/delta assays applied to each sample. Amplified TCR libraries were sequenced on the Illumina high-throughput platform. As for the original processing: Clustering and dimensionality reduction relied on pairwise TCRdist distances among GMM-specific receptors from T cells that were either sorted ex vivo or expanded in vitro. Sequence motifs defined by gene usage and CDR3 content were tested for enrichment in tetramer-positive versus tetramer-negative populations. TCRdb took over this immuneACCESS table, retaining in-frame rearrangements with V and J assigned. Such tables are incomplete; in checked studies, under half of the missing clones stem from an unresolved V gene, and the remainder is unexplained. V and J calls and clone size follow that table, whereas D and trimming were derived from the DNA. The sample data list more than 70,000 clones, and more than 75% of these were observed just once. The ten largest make up 1.5% to 2% of the sample.

This sample was taken from a study of T cells in tuberculosis (dated 2018 in TCRdb). Describing the broader study: In the study, CD1B tetramers and high-throughput TCR immunosequencing were combined to characterize T cells specific for the mycobacterial lipid antigen glucose monomycolate (GMM). The investigation overall reported the following: T cells binding the CD1B-GMM tetramer with low affinity may have been missed by the stringent sort gate.

PBMC were thawed, rested overnight, stained with GMM-loaded CD1B tetramer, a Live/Dead dye and anti-CD3, and then sorted on a FACS Aria II. C32 glucose monomycolate purified from Rhodococcus equi was loaded onto CD1B tetramers. PBMC used for tetramer sorting had been depleted of CD14-expressing monocytes for a separate study before cryopreservation. About 100,000 tetramer-negative cells were sorted from each donor and analyzed alongside the tetramer-positive cells. Antigen-specific T cells were sorted from a handful of healthy South African adults using GMM-loaded CD1B tetramers. V loses 0 bases of germline sequence and J loses 3 bases, and the interval between the two ends is 14 bases. Sequences MNHEY (CDR1) and SMNVEV (CDR2) are obtained from the germline V gene (reference sequence). Counted from cysteine to phenylalanine, this CDR3 has 16 amino acids. Left in the record is the CDR3 DNA by itself, 48 bases read in frame from the first base.

The chain uses TRBV27 and TRBJ1-2; matching of 6 bases hints at TRBD1 as the D gene. Sequenced material: CD1b-GMM tetramer-negative cells sorted from PBMCs. The sample's cell subset or site label is to be understood as: T cells not binding CD1B-GMM tetramer, sorted from same donor. This clonotype was sampled from an adult woman with latent tuberculosis. The DNA is TGTGCCAGCAGTTTATCGTCGGGGGGCGATGACTATGGCTACACCTTC. This translates into CASSLSSGGDDYGYTF.